This TCR beta chain was identified during a study of blood T cell repertoires in COVID-19. V was clipped by 4 bases and J by 3 bases, with 16 bases between them. This CDR3 comprises 16 residues. From germline, CDR1 is LGHDT and CDR2 YNNKEL (reference sequence). The assay was immunoSEQ multiplex PCR, and TCRdb's table has in-frame clones only and misses some. This sample has 30,000 to 40,000 clones, with roughly 80% found just once. The chain employs TRBV3-1 (or the pseudogene TRBV3-2) and TRBJ1-3; D is ambiguous. Sequenced: peripheral blood. This TCR came from a man aged 60 to 69 with COVID-19, enrolled during active disease. CDR3 sequence (DNA): TGTGCCAGCAGCCCGAGGCCGAATTGGAGTGGAAACACCATATATTTT. As protein: CASSPRPNWSGNTIYF.